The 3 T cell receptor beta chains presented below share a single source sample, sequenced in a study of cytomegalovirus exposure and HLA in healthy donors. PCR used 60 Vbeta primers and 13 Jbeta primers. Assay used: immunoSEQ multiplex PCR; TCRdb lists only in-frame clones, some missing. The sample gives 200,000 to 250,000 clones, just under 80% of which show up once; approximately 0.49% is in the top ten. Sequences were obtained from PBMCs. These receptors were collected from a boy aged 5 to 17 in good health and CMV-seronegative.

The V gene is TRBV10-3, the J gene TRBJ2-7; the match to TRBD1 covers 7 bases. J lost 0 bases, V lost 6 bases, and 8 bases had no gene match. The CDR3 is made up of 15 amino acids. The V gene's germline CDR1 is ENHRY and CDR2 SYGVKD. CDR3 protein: CAIRGTGDSSYEQYF. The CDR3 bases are TGTGCCATCAGAGGAACCGGGGACAGCTCCTACGAGCAGTACTTC.

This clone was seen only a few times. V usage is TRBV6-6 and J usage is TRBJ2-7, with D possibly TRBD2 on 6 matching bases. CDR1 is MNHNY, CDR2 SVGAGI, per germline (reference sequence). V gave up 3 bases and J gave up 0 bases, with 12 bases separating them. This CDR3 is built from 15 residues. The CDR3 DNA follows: TGTGCCAGCAGTTATTATAGCGGCAGCTCCTACGAGCAGTACTTC. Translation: CASSYYSGSSYEQYF.

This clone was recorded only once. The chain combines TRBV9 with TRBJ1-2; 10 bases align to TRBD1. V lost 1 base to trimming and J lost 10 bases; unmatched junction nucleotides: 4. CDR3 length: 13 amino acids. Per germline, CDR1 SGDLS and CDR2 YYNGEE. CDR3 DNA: TGTGCCAGCAGCGTATTGACAGGGGGCGACTACACCTTC. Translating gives CASSVLTGGDYTF.